These 19 T cell receptor beta chains were sequenced from one sample in a study of immune cell composition in non-small cell lung cancer. TCRdb's table, derived via immunoSEQ multiplex PCR, lists solely in-frame clones and lacks some. The sample lists roughly 3,000 clones; less than 90% were seen once. Normal lung was sampled as far from the tumour as possible, at least 3 cm. The specimen was non-adjacent lung tissue. The receptor source for this set is a human donor with non-small cell lung cancer.

This chain joins TRBV27 and TRBJ2-5; D is unresolved. CDR1 is MNHEY, CDR2 SMNVEV, per germline (reference sequence). This CDR3 region has 11 residues. The V end was cut by 4 bases, the J end by 7 bases, with 7 bases between. CDR3: CASSSLGTQYF. CDR3 DNA sequence: TGTGCCAGCAGTTCGCTCGGGACCCAGTACTTC.

V is TRBV7-9 and J is TRBJ1-5, with D possibly being TRBD1 (6 bases). CDR1 SEHNR and CDR2 FQNEAQ come from the germline V gene (reference sequence). The CDR3 loop spans 16 amino acids. Deletions cut 4 bases from V and 8 bases from J, with 21 bases between. CDR3 sequence: CASSSPGQPNMEPQHF. The CDR3 region has the DNA TGTGCCAGCAGCTCCCCCGGACAGCCGAACATGGAGCCCCAGCATTTT.

The gene calls are TRBV6-6 and TRBJ2-7; unclear D gene. Germline lookup yields CDR1 MNHNY and CDR2 SVGAGI (reference sequence). The CDR3 is 13 residues long. Trimming took 2 bases from V and 1 from J, leaving 6 bases between them. The CDR3 region is CASSYLSSYEQYF. For the CDR3, the DNA is TGTGCCAGCAGTTACCTTTCGTCCTACGAGCAGTACTTC.

This clone has a single count. This rearrangement joins TRBV7-2 to TRBJ2-3, with 7 bases that match TRBD2. The CDR3 consists of 16 residues. V lost 8 bases, J lost 3 bases, and 14 bases stayed unmatched. Per the germline V gene, CDR1 is SGHTA and CDR2 is FQGNSA. In nucleotides, the CDR3 is TGTGCCAGCCGTGGCCTGGCGGGAGTGAGGACAGATACGCAGTATTTT. Translated, it gives CASRGLAGVRTDTQYF.

The chain carries TRBV29-1 and TRBJ1-1; D is perhaps TRBD1 (6 bases). Per germline, CDR1 SQVTM and CDR2 ANQGSEA. This CDR3 comprises 14 residues. Trimming shortened V by 5 bases and J by 0 bases, and 13 bases separated the two germline ends. The CDR3 loop reads CSVFRGPMNTEAFF. CDR3 DNA: TGCAGCGTTTTCAGGGGACCTATGAACACTGAAGCTTTCTTT.

This chain joins TRBV2 and TRBJ1-3; D is unclear. The V and J ends lost 7 bases and 3 bases respectively, with 13 bases between them. Germline CDR1 reads SNHLY; CDR2 reads FYNNEI. CDR3 length: 14 amino acids. The CDR3 reads CASIVRGGGNTIYF. CDR3 in DNA: TGTGCCAGCATCGTCCGGGGAGGTGGAAACACCATATATTTT.

J is TRBJ1-1 and V is TRBV18, with D unclear. The length of the CDR3 is 17 residues. Trimming stripped 0 bases from V and 5 bases from J, with 19 bases between. Germline CDR1 is KGHSH and CDR2 is LQKENI. CDR3 nucleotides: TGTGCCAGCTCACCACCTAGCCCGGGATCTCGGCAAACTGAAGCTTTCTTT. Translated: CASSPPSPGSRQTEAFF.

This clone was seen just once. The CDR3 sequence: CASTRSTRTQPQHF. The CDR3 nucleotides are TGTGCCAGCACGAGGTCGACGCGTACCCAGCCCCAGCATTTT. The chain has TRBV19 and TRBJ1-5; D is unclear. Germline values: CDR1 LNHDA, CDR2 SQIVND (reference sequence). The CDR3 runs to 14 residues. V was trimmed by 9 bases and J by 7 bases, leaving 19 bases between them. Complete variable domain (other parts from reference TRBV19 and TRBJ1-5): DGGITQSPKYLFRKEGQNVTLSCEQNLNHDAMYWYRQDPGQGLRLIYYSQIVNDFQKGDIAEGYSVSREKKESFPLTVTSAQKNPTAFYLCASTRSTRTQPQHFGDGTRLSIL.

This clone was detected a few times. The CDR3 sequence is CASSPDKQVPAFF. Here the CDR3 DNA reads TGTGCCAGCTCACCCGATAAACAGGTTCCGGCTTTCTTT. V is TRBV18 and J is TRBJ1-1, with D maybe TRBD1 (5 bases). CDR1 is KGHSH and CDR2 is LQKENI in the germline V gene. Trimming removed 3 bases at V and 11 bases at J, with 16 bases between. This CDR3 is built from 13 residues. The variable domain in full, with the rest retrieved from reference TRBV18 and TRBJ1-1, is NAGVMQNPRHLVRRRGQEARLRCSPMKGHSHVYWYRQLPEEGLKFMVYLQKENIIDESGMPKERFSAEFPKEGPSILRIQQVVRGDSAAYFCASSPDKQVPAFFGQGTRLTVV.

The genes are TRBV5-1 and TRBJ2-4, with 9 bases that match TRBD1. The length of the CDR3 is 15 residues. Trimming cost V 4 bases and J 2 bases; bases outside gene matches: 4. The germline gives CDR1 SGHRS, CDR2 YFSETQ. CDR3 sequence (DNA): TGCGCCAGCAGCGGAGGACAGGGGACCAAAAACATTCAGTACTTC. Translated: CASSGGQGTKNIQYF.

This clone was counted once. The J gene is TRBJ2-3, the V gene TRBV28; D is perhaps TRBD1 (6 bases). Germline-derived CDR1 and CDR2 are MDHEN and SYDVKM. The CDR3 spans 15 residues. V was shortened by 8 bases and J by 0 bases, with 15 bases between the two germline ends. The CDR3 DNA is TGTGCCAGCTCGAGAGGGGGACCTAGCACAGATACGCAGTATTTT. Protein sequence: CASSRGGPSTDTQYF.

The gene calls are TRBV2 and TRBJ1-5; tentative D call: TRBD1 (6 bases). Between the trimmed V and J ends, which lost 4 bases and 8 bases, there was a span of 15 bases. Germline lookup yields CDR1 SNHLY and CDR2 FYNNEI. CDR3 length: 14 residues. This chain's CDR3 is CASSAYRETEPQHF. The CDR3 nucleotides read TGTGCCAGCAGTGCGTACAGGGAAACGGAGCCCCAGCATTTT.

The J gene is TRBJ2-7, the V gene TRBV30, with TRBD1 matching 8 bases. V was clipped by 4 bases and J by 8 bases; unmatched bases: 10. This CDR3 spans 13 amino acids. The germline gives CDR1 GTSNPN, CDR2 SVGIG (reference sequence). In DNA, the CDR3 is TGTGCCTGGACCTGGACAGGGATCGCCCAGCAGTACTTC. The encoded protein is CAWTWTGIAQQYF.

The chain has TRBV28 and TRBJ1-1; 11 bases are shared with TRBD1. The CDR3 spans 15 residues. With V trimmed by 7 bases and J by 1 base, 5 bases remained unmatched. CDR1 and CDR2 from the germline V gene are MDHEN and SYDVKM. The CDR3 here is CASTGGTGGNTEAFF. In nucleotides, the CDR3 is TGTGCCAGCACCGGGGGGACAGGGGGGAACACTGAAGCTTTCTTT.

The chain combines TRBV4-1 with TRBJ2-5, with a weak D call TRBD1 (6 bases). V was cut by 2 bases and J by 1 base, with 8 bases left in between. This CDR3 region has 14 residues. Germline V lookup: CDR1 MGHRA, CDR2 YSYEKL. The CDR3 bases are TGCGCCAGCAGCCAAACGACAGGCCAAGAGACCCAGTACTTC. Protein: CASSQTTGQETQYF.

This clone was detected once. CDR3 loop: CASSPNTGNTEAFF. CDR3 sequence (DNA): TGTGCCAGCAGCCCGAATACAGGGAACACTGAAGCTTTCTTT. The V gene is TRBV5-5, the J gene TRBJ1-1; D is perhaps TRBD1 (5 bases). Trimming shortened V by 4 bases and J by 1 base, and 11 bases separated the two germline ends. Germline V CDR1 and CDR2: SGHKS, YYEKEE (reference sequence). This CDR3 spans 14 amino acids. Full variable domain (rest looked up from reference TRBV5-5 and TRBJ1-1): DAGVTQSPTHLIKTRGQQVTLRCSPISGHKSVSWYQQVLGQGPQFIFQYYEKEERGRGNFPDRFSARQFPNYSSELNVNALLLGDSALYLCASSPNTGNTEAFFGQGTRLTVV.

CDR3 bases: TGTGCCAGCAGCCCGGACAGTCGCGAGCAGTACTTC. The encoded protein is CASSPDSREQYF. The chain uses TRBV27 and TRBJ2-7, with D maybe TRBD1 (6 bases). This CDR3 spans 12 amino acids. Per the germline V gene, CDR1 is MNHEY and CDR2 is SMNVEV (reference sequence). V lost 6 bases and J 6 bases, leaving 12 bases between the germline ends.

The chain couples TRBV2 to TRBJ1-4, with 7 bases that match TRBD1. The junction had 3 bases not matched to a gene; V was cut back by 5 bases and J by 3 bases. Germline assignment: CDR1 SNHLY and CDR2 FYNNEI. This CDR3 has 14 residues. CDR3 DNA: TGTGCCAGCAGTTACGGGACAGCTAATGAAAAACTGTTTTTT. Translation gives CASSYGTANEKLFF.

This chain uses TRBV27 with TRBJ1-2, with 7 bases identical to TRBD1. Germline CDR1 and CDR2: MNHEY and SMNVEV (reference sequence). There are 15 residues in the CDR3. Trimming at V came to 4 bases and at J to 0 bases, leaving 5 bases not matched to a gene. As DNA, the CDR3 is TGTGCCAGCAGTTACCAGGGGGAAACTAACTATGGCTACACCTTC. This translates into CASSYQGETNYGYTF.